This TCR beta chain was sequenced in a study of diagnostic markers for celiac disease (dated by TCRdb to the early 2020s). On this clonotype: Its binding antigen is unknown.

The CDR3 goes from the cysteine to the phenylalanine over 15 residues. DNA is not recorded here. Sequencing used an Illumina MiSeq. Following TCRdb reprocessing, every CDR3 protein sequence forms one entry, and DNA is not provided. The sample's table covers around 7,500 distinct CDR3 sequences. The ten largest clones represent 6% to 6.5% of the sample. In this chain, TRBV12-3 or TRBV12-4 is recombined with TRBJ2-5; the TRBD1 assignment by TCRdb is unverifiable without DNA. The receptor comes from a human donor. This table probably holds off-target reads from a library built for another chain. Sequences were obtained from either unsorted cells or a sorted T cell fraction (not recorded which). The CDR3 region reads CASSYFGGLSETQYF.